This is a list of T cell receptor beta chains from one sample in a study of CD8+ T cells in alopecia areata. Using immunoSEQ multiplex PCR, the repertoire was profiled, and TCRdb retains in-frame clones only, with some absent. Of more than 95,000 clones listed, approximately 57% were seen once; the top ten hold more than 5%. Sample: CD4+ T cells sorted from blood, taken at week 4, from a patient treated with tofacitinib. The receptor set was obtained from a human donor with alopecia areata. The CDR3 runs from the conserved cysteine through the conserved F or W. A D gene is named only where the DNA matches it firmly. For some rows the clone size is stated as once, few or many, or as a class when expanded; others skip it.

J	V	D	size	DNA	CDR3
TRBJ1-2	TRBV25-1	NA	NA	TGTGCCAGCAGTCCCCACAGGGACCTTGGCTACACCTTC	CASSPHRDLGYTF
TRBJ2-1	TRBV6-5	TRBD2	NA	TGTGCCAGCACCGGGAGGGCTAGGAATGAGCAGTTCTTC	CASTGRARNEQFF
TRBJ1-1	TRBV7-9	NA	few	TGTGCCAGCAGCTTAATGAACACTGAAGCTTTCTTT	CASSLMNTEAFF
TRBJ1-1	TRBV29-1	NA	NA	TGCAGCGTTCGGCGCCCGAACACTGAAGCTTTCTTT	CSVRRPNTEAFF
TRBJ2-2	TRBV29-1	TRBD1	NA	TGCAGCGTGCGAACCGGGACAGCGAACACCGGGGAGCTGTTTTTT	CSVRTGTANTGELFF
TRBJ1-3	TRBV11-1	TRBD1	NA	TGTGCCAGCAGCCGACAGGGGGCATCTGGAAACACCATATATTTT	CASSRQGASGNTIYF
TRBJ2-7	TRBV25-1	NA	NA	TGTGCCAGCAGTGAATCTGGCACAGGGTGGCAGTACTTC	CASSESGTGWQYF
TRBJ2-5	TRBV27	NA	NA	TGTGCCAGCAGTTTTAGGGGGGTCGAGACCCAGTACTTC	CASSFRGVETQYF
TRBJ2-2	TRBV6-6	NA	NA	TGTGCCAGCAGGGAGGGCCAGCCTACCGGGGAGCTGTTTTTT	CASREGQPTGELFF
TRBJ1-1	TRBV6-5	NA	NA	TGTGCCAGCACCGCATGGGGGTCCACTGAAGCTTTCTTT	CASTAWGSTEAFF
TRBJ2-5	TRBV18	TRBD2	NA	TGTGCCAGCTCACCGCTAGCGGGAGGAGGAGAGACCCAGTACTTC	CASSPLAGGGETQYF
TRBJ1-4	TRBV4-1	NA	few	TGCGCCAGCAGCCAAGGCCTGGGGCCGCGGGGTGCAACTAATGAAAAACTGTTTTTT	CASSQGLGPRGATNEKLFF
TRBJ1-5	TRBV28	NA	NA	TGTGCCAGCAGTTTTGACAGGTCGGATCAGCCCCAGCATTTT	CASSFDRSDQPQHF
TRBJ2-3	TRBV4-1	TRBD1	NA	TGCGCCAGCAGCCCCAGACCGACAGGGGTTACAGATACGCAGTATTTT	CASSPRPTGVTDTQYF
TRBJ2-1	TRBV19	TRBD2	many	TGTGCCAGCCGTCCCCGTGCGGGAGGGCCGGGGAATGAGCAGTTCTTC	CASRPRAGGPGNEQFF
TRBJ1-1	TRBV7-6	TRBD1	NA	TGTGCCAGCAGCGAAGGACAGGGCACTGAAGCTTTCTTT	CASSEGQGTEAFF
TRBJ2-4	TRBV7-9	TRBD1	NA	TGTGCCAGCAGCGTACCAGGGGGCATTCAGTACTTC	CASSVPGGIQYF
TRBJ2-3	TRBV10-3	NA	NA	TGTGCCAGCAACAGGGCCGAGACAGATACGCAGTATTTT	CASNRAETDTQYF
TRBJ2-3	TRBV7-2	NA	NA	TGTGCCAGCAGCTTAGGTTTGGGCACAGATACGCAGTATTTT	CASSLGLGTDTQYF
TRBJ2-5	TRBV30	NA	NA	TGTGCCTCTAGGAGTGGGGAGACCCAGTACTTC	CASRSGETQYF
TRBJ2-1	TRBV29-1	NA	NA	TGCAGCGTTGGCCGCGGGGCGGGATACTACAATGAGCAGTTCTTC	CSVGRGAGYYNEQFF
TRBJ2-7	TRBV29-1	TRBD1	few	TGCAGCGCATTGACCGGGACAGGGTATTACGAGCAGTACTTC	CSALTGTGYYEQYF
TRBJ1-2	TRBV5-1	NA	NA	TGCGCCAGCAGCTTCGGCGGTGACTATGGCTACACCTTC	CASSFGGDYGYTF
TRBJ2-7	TRBV25-1	NA	NA	TGTGCCAGCAGTGAAGCACAGCTCTCCTACGAGCAGTACTTC	CASSEAQLSYEQYF
TRBJ2-7	TRBV29-1	NA	NA	TGCAGCGTTGGGGGCAGGGGCTACGAGCAGTACTTC	CSVGGRGYEQYF
TRBJ1-2	TRBV15	NA	NA	TGTGCCACCAGCAGAGATAGGCAGCACTATGGCTACACCTTC	CATSRDRQHYGYTF
TRBJ2-5	TRBV30	NA	NA	TGTGCCTGGAGTAGGGATTACCAAGAGACCCAGTACTTC	CAWSRDYQETQYF
TRBJ2-2	TRBV5-4	TRBD1	NA	TGTGCCAGCAGCCCGATTCCGGGACAGGACACCGGGGAGCTGTTTTTT	CASSPIPGQDTGELFF
TRBJ2-3	TRBV7-9	NA	NA	TGTGCCAGCAGCCCCCGGGGACCAGATACGCAGTATTTT	CASSPRGPDTQYF
TRBJ2-7	TRBV5-1	NA	NA	TGCGCCAGCAGCTTGGAACCACCCTACGAGCAGTACTTC	CASSLEPPYEQYF
TRBJ2-1	TRBV4-1	TRBD2	NA	TGCGCCAGCAGCCAAGTACGACTAGCGGTCTACAATGAGCAGTTCTTC	CASSQVRLAVYNEQFF
TRBJ1-5	TRBV28	NA	many	TGTGCCAGCAGATCCTTTGGGAGGCACGGACAGCCCCAGCATTTT	CASRSFGRHGQPQHF
TRBJ2-3	TRBV5-1	TRBD1	once	TGCGCCAGCAGCTTGGCCGGGACAGGAAGCACAGATACGCAGTATTTT	CASSLAGTGSTDTQYF
TRBJ2-2	TRBV5-1	NA	NA	TGCGCCAGCAGAGCGCGGGCCTCTACCGGGGAGCTGTTTTTT	CASRARASTGELFF
TRBJ1-3	TRBV4-2	TRBD1	NA	TGTGCCAGCAGCCAAGGAGCCGGGACAGGGGCAGGAAACACCATATATTTT	CASSQGAGTGAGNTIYF
TRBJ1-2	TRBV2	NA	NA	TGTGCCAGCAGTGAACACAACAAAGATATTTCAACCTTC	CASSEHNKDISTF
TRBJ1-6	TRBV13	TRBD1	NA	TGTGCCAGCAGCCGGGGACAGAACCCCCTCCACTTT	CASSRGQNPLHF
TRBJ2-7	TRBV29-1	NA	few	TGCAGCGGAGCCACGTACTCCTACGAGCAGTACTTC	CSGATYSYEQYF
TRBJ2-3	TRBV5-6	TRBD1	NA	TGTGCCAGCAGGAGGACAGGGGGAAGCACAGATACGCAGTATTTT	CASRRTGGSTDTQYF
TRBJ2-7	TRBV7-9	NA	NA	TGTGCCAGCAGCTGGTTTGAGGGCTCGCGCGAGCAGTACTTC	CASSWFEGSREQYF
TRBJ1-1	TRBV2	TRBD1	NA	TGTGCCAGTCACAGGGGAATGAACACTGAAGCTTTCTTT	CASHRGMNTEAFF
TRBJ2-3	TRBV29-1	NA	few	TGCAGCGTTGATTGGTTAGGGAGAGATACGCAGTATTTT	CSVDWLGRDTQYF
TRBJ2-1	TRBV29-1	NA	NA	TGCAGCGTGATAACCACGACTGTCAGGAGCTCCTACAATGAGCAGTTCTTC	CSVITTTVRSSYNEQFF
TRBJ1-1	TRBV7-8	NA	NA	TGTGCCAGCAGCCTACGCTCAATGGCTGAAGCTTTCTTT	CASSLRSMAEAFF
TRBJ1-2	TRBV10-3	NA	medium-sized	TGTGCCATCAGTGTTAATGGACGGGAGGTCTATGGCTACACCTTC	CAISVNGREVYGYTF
TRBJ1-1	TRBV9	TRBD1	NA	TGTGCCAGCAGCGGTTCGACAGGGACTGAAGCTTTCTTT	CASSGSTGTEAFF
TRBJ2-2	TRBV7-9	TRBD1	NA	TGTGCCAGCAGCTCTTCCGGGACAGGGGGATTCACCGGGGAGCTGTTTTTT	CASSSSGTGGFTGELFF
TRBJ2-1	TRBV7-2	TRBD2	NA	TGTGCCAGCAGCCATATAGCGGGGGCCGAATACAATGAGCAGTTCTTC	CASSHIAGAEYNEQFF
TRBJ2-1	TRBV5-1	TRBD2	once	TGCGCCAGCAGCGCACTAGCGGACCCCTACAATGAGCAGTTCTTC	CASSALADPYNEQFF
TRBJ2-5	TRBV14	TRBD2	NA	TGTGCCAGCAGCCAAGATTGGGGGGGAGAGACCCAGTACTTC	CASSQDWGGETQYF
TRBJ2-1	TRBV29-1	NA	NA	TGCAGCGTTGAAGAAGTGGCCTACAATGAGCAGTTCTTC	CSVEEVAYNEQFF
TRBJ1-6	TRBV20-1	NA	once	TGCAGTGCTAGTACAGGCCGCTTT	CSASTGRF